The rows below give T cell receptor beta chains drawn from one sample of a study of cytomegalovirus exposure and HLA in healthy donors. Assay used: immunoSEQ multiplex PCR; TCRdb lists only in-frame clones, some missing. This table has 120,000 or so clones, over 60% appearing once. Sequenced: PBMCs. These receptor sequences come from a woman aged 60 to 75 in good health and CMV-seropositive. The CDR3 runs from the conserved cysteine through the conserved F or W. A D gene is named only where the DNA matches it firmly. Expanded clones are given a class, and other clones once, few, many or no size at all.

abundance	v_gene	d_gene	j_gene	CDR3aa	CDR3nt
once	TRBV4-1	NA	TRBJ2-5	CASSHGGSQETQYF	TGCGCCAGCAGCCACGGAGGTTCCCAAGAGACCCAGTACTTC
NA	TRBV25-1	TRBD1	TRBJ2-3	CASRGQSADTQYF	TGTGCCAGCAGGGGACAGTCCGCAGATACGCAGTATTTT
NA	TRBV28	NA	TRBJ1-2	CASSLLDRNYGYTF	TGTGCCAGCAGTTTACTTGACAGAAACTATGGCTACACCTTC
few	TRBV2	NA	TRBJ2-6	CASRPGQGASGANVLTF	TGTGCCAGCAGACCCGGGCAAGGGGCGTCTGGGGCCAACGTCCTGACTTTC
NA	TRBV4-1	TRBD2	TRBJ2-7	CASSQTRLAGGRSYEQYF	TGCGCCAGCAGCCAAACTCGACTAGCGGGAGGGCGGAGCTACGAGCAGTACTTC
NA	TRBV19	TRBD1	TRBJ1-2	CASSIQFVRGAGGYTF	TGTGCCAGTAGTATCCAGTTTGTCAGGGGGGCCGGTGGCTACACCTTC
once	TRBV9	TRBD1	TRBJ1-2	CASSVGTGYGYTF	TGTGCCAGCAGCGTAGGGACAGGGTACGGCTACACCTTC
NA	TRBV2	TRBD2	TRBJ2-1	CASSLRRESGRNFRSVGFF	TGTGCCAGCAGTCTCCGACGGGAGAGCGGGAGAAATTTCCGGAGCGTTGGGTTCTTC
NA	TRBV5-1	NA	TRBJ2-2	CASSFLHSNTGELFF	TGCGCCAGCAGCTTTCTCCACTCGAACACCGGGGAGCTGTTTTTT
NA	TRBV5-1	TRBD1	TRBJ2-1	CASSRTTGQTYNEQFF	TGCGCCAGCAGCCGCACAACGGGACAGACCTACAATGAGCAGTTCTTC
once	TRBV2	NA	TRBJ1-2	CASRDGPTGFGYTF	TGTGCCAGCCGAGACGGACCCACAGGGTTCGGCTACACCTTC
NA	TRBV6-5	TRBD2	TRBJ2-7	CASSYTGTSDSYEQYF	TGTGCCAGCAGCTACACCGGGACTAGCGACTCCTACGAGCAGTACTTC
NA	TRBV10-3	NA	TRBJ2-1	CAISKPLNRVGSYNEQFF	TGTGCCATCAGTAAACCATTAAACAGGGTGGGGTCCTACAATGAGCAGTTCTTC
NA	TRBV7-9	NA	TRBJ1-1	CASTFSGGSEAFF	TGTGCCAGCACCTTTTCGGGTGGATCTGAAGCTTTCTTT
NA	TRBV19	NA	TRBJ1-4	CASRLVAGEKLFF	TGTGCCAGCCGACTGGTCGCGGGTGAAAAACTGTTTTTT
NA	TRBV28	NA	TRBJ2-7	CASSFWGVPSYEQYF	TGTGCCAGCAGTTTTTGGGGAGTACCCTCCTACGAGCAGTACTTC
NA	TRBV19	NA	TRBJ1-4	CASSIQGSREKLFF	TGTGCCAGTAGTATTCAGGGTAGTCGTGAAAAACTGTTTTTT
NA	TRBV5-1	TRBD2	TRBJ2-1	CASSFGTSRHNEQFF	TGCGCCAGCAGCTTCGGGACTAGCCGGCACAATGAGCAGTTCTTC
NA	TRBV5-1	TRBD2	TRBJ2-7	CASSEEIGGGTYEQYF	TGCGCCAGCTCCGAAGAGATAGGCGGGGGAACCTACGAGCAGTACTTC
NA	TRBV13	NA	TRBJ2-7	CASSPRVAAGSGEQYF	TGTGCCAGCAGCCCAAGGGTAGCGGCCGGGTCGGGCGAGCAGTACTTC
NA	TRBV5-6	NA	TRBJ1-5	CASSLGAGSEGRPQHF	TGTGCCAGCAGCTTGGGCGCAGGCTCTGAGGGTCGACCCCAGCATTTT
NA	TRBV18	NA	TRBJ1-2	CASSPTETLFGYTF	TGTGCCAGCTCACCGACAGAGACTTTATTCGGCTACACCTTC
NA	TRBV5-6	TRBD1	TRBJ2-2	CASSSGTGNTGELFF	TGTGCCAGCAGCTCCGGGACAGGGAACACCGGGGAGCTGTTTTTT
NA	TRBV15	NA	TRBJ1-5	CATSRDRSNQPQHF	TGTGCCACCAGCAGAGATCGTAGCAATCAGCCCCAGCATTTT
NA	TRBV19	NA	TRBJ1-1	CASSIALEARAFF	TGTGCCAGTAGTATAGCTCTTGAGGCCCGGGCTTTCTTT
NA	TRBV27	TRBD2	TRBJ2-1	CASSYGTSGSYEQFF	TGTGCCAGCAGTTACGGGACTAGCGGGAGCTATGAGCAGTTCTTC
NA	TRBV7-9	NA	TRBJ1-2	CASSLVQQGNYGYTF	TGTGCCAGCAGCTTAGTCCAACAGGGCAACTATGGCTACACCTTC
NA	TRBV7-9	TRBD2	TRBJ2-5	CASSLVSASGKVEETQYF	TGTGCCAGCAGCTTAGTATCGGCTAGCGGGAAAGTTGAAGAGACCCAGTACTTC
once	TRBV12-1	NA	TRBJ1-3	CASSYTGVGAGNTIYF	NA
NA	TRBV5-1	NA	TRBJ1-1	CASSPRESGEAFF	TGCGCCAGCAGCCCCCGTGAAAGCGGTGAAGCTTTCTTT
NA	TRBV18	NA	TRBJ2-6	CASSPPKGVGANVLTF	TGTGCCAGCTCACCACCTAAAGGGGTTGGGGCCAACGTCCTGACTTTC
NA	TRBV6-5	NA	TRBJ2-7	CASSYSGRGGYEQYF	TGTGCCAGCAGTTACTCGGGTCGAGGGGGCTACGAGCAGTACTTC
NA	TRBV19	NA	TRBJ2-7	CASSMDRYEQYF	TGTGCCAGTAGTATGGACAGATACGAGCAGTACTTC
once	TRBV5-1	NA	TRBJ1-5	CASSLGTEYQPQHF	TGCGCCAGCAGCTTGGGGACAGAGTATCAACCCCAGCATTTT
NA	TRBV28	NA	TRBJ2-2	CASRTGGGELFF	TGTGCCAGCAGAACCGGCGGGGGGGAGCTGTTTTTT